A selection of T cell receptor beta chains follows, all from one sample in a study of T cell changes during pregnancy in multiple sclerosis. Libraries were prepared by immunoSEQ multiplex PCR; TCRdb keeps only in-frame clonotypes and omits some of them. The repertoire holds 65,000 to 75,000 clones, with around 90% as singletons. Sequences were derived from peripheral blood, sampled after pregnancy. The receptors come from a female donor in good health, enrolled as a control in a pregnancy study. CDR3s include the opening cysteine and the closing phenylalanine or tryptophan. A D gene is named only where the DNA matches it firmly. A clone size is listed for some rows: how often the clone was seen (once, few, many), or a class if it is expanded.

J: TRBJ2-1; V: TRBV6-4; size: .; D: TRBD2; DNA: TGTGCCAGCAGCACCGGGACTACCGGGGGGAATGAGCAGTTCTTC; CDR3: CASSTGTTGGNEQFF
J: TRBJ2-1; V: TRBV29-1; size: .; D: TRBD2; DNA: TGCAGCGTAGGAATATTAGCGGGAGGGCCGAGAAATGAGCAGTTCTTC; CDR3: CSVGILAGGPRNEQFF
J: TRBJ2-3; V: TRBV27; size: .; D: .; DNA: TGTGCCAGCAGTTTATCGGACTACTCCACAGATACGCAGTATTTT; CDR3: CASSLSDYSTDTQYF
J: TRBJ2-7; V: TRBV19; size: .; D: .; DNA: TGTGCCAGTAGTAGGGACATTGGTGGGTCCTACGAGCAGTACTTC; CDR3: CASSRDIGGSYEQYF
J: TRBJ2-1; V: TRBV5-4; size: many; D: TRBD2; DNA: TGTGCCAGCAGCACCCTGACTAGCGGGAGTGGTGATGAGCAGTTCTTC; CDR3: CASSTLTSGSGDEQFF
J: TRBJ2-2; V: TRBV6-1; size: .; D: .; DNA: TGTGCCAGCAGTGGCAGGGGCACCGGGGAGCTGTTTTTT; CDR3: CASSGRGTGELFF
J: TRBJ1-2; V: TRBV9; size: .; D: TRBD1; DNA: TGTGCCAGCAGCGGCGACAGGGATAGATACTATGGCTACACCTTC; CDR3: CASSGDRDRYYGYTF
J: TRBJ2-3; V: TRBV7-2; size: .; D: TRBD2; DNA: TGTGCCAGCAGCTTTAGAGCGGGGAGCACAGATACGCAGTATTTT; CDR3: CASSFRAGSTDTQYF
J: TRBJ2-7; V: TRBV7-2; size: once; D: TRBD2; DNA: TGTGCCAGCAGCTTCCCTCGGCAAGGACTAGCGGACCGCTACGAGCAGTACTTC; CDR3: CASSFPRQGLADRYEQYF
J: TRBJ2-1; V: TRBV27; size: .; D: TRBD2; DNA: TGTGCCAGCAGGATAGCGGGGGGGCCGGATGAGCAGTTCTTC; CDR3: CASRIAGGPDEQFF
J: TRBJ1-1; V: TRBV2; size: .; D: TRBD1; DNA: TGTGCCAGCAGTCCGAAGGACAGGCGGAACACTGAAGCTTTCTTT; CDR3: CASSPKDRRNTEAFF
J: TRBJ2-3; V: TRBV6-4; size: .; D: TRBD2; DNA: TGTGCCAGCAGTGACTCGGGGGGACTAGAAACGCAGTATTTT; CDR3: CASSDSGGLETQYF
J: TRBJ2-1; V: TRBV7-8; size: .; D: TRBD2; DNA: TGTGCCAGCAGCTTATTAGCGGGGGGGGACAATGAGCAGTTCTTC; CDR3: CASSLLAGGDNEQFF
J: TRBJ2-7; V: TRBV23-1; size: .; D: TRBD1; DNA: TGCGCCAGCATGCCGGGACAGGGTAGATTCGAGCAGTACTTC; CDR3: CASMPGQGRFEQYF
J: TRBJ2-7; V: TRBV28; size: .; D: .; DNA: TGTGCCAGCAGTCCCCCTGACAGGTCCGAGCAGTACTTC; CDR3: CASSPPDRSEQYF
J: TRBJ2-2; V: TRBV7-9; size: .; D: TRBD2; DNA: TGTGCCAGCAGCCGGACTAGCGGGGGGCGTACATCCGGGGAGCTGTTTTTT; CDR3: CASSRTSGGRTSGELFF
J: TRBJ2-1; V: TRBV10-3; size: .; D: .; DNA: TGTGCCATGGGGGACAGCGGGAGTATGAATGAGCAGTTCTTC; CDR3: CAMGDSGSMNEQFF